What follows are 18 T cell receptor beta chains derived from one specimen sequenced in a study of cytomegalovirus exposure and HLA in healthy donors. The PCR used 60 Vbeta and 13 Jbeta primers. The repertoire was sequenced with immunoSEQ multiplex PCR; TCRdb's copy has only in-frame clones and lacks some. Here the sample spans about 160,000 clones, 60% to 85% being singletons. The sample comprised PBMCs. These TCRs come from a woman aged 25 to 39 in good health and CMV-seronegative.

V is TRBV6-1 and J is TRBJ1-1; no clear D gene. The V gene lost 3 bases and the J gene lost 1 base, with 18 bases spanning the gap. CDR1 and CDR2 from the germline V gene are MNHNS and SASEGT. This CDR3 is 17 amino acids long. CDR3 sequence: CASSEPLPRVRNTEAFF. In nucleotides, the CDR3 is TGTGCCAGCAGTGAGCCCCTACCCCGCGTGCGGAACACTGAAGCTTTCTTT.

The chain combines TRBV18 with TRBJ2-5; tentative D call: TRBD2 (6 bases). The CDR3 has 17 residues. Germline V gene data show CDR1 as KGHSH and CDR2 as LQKENI. The germline V and J ends were trimmed by 4 bases and 1 base, with 19 bases remaining between them. CDR3 residues: CASSLRRAGQFQETQYF. CDR3 DNA sequence: TGTGCCAGCTCACTCCGACGGGCGGGGCAATTCCAAGAGACCCAGTACTTC.

The chain uses TRBV5-1 and TRBJ2-1; TRBD2 aligns across 10 bases. The CDR3 loop spans 16 amino acids. Germline CDR1 and CDR2: SGHRS and YFSETQ. Trimming removed 0 bases from V and 6 bases from J; junction bases left unmatched: 6. The CDR3 here is CASSLGVAGGLNEQFF. The CDR3 DNA is TGCGCCAGCAGCTTGGGAGTAGCGGGGGGACTCAATGAGCAGTTCTTC.

The chain uses TRBV2 and TRBJ2-1; D unclear. This CDR3 comprises 15 residues. CDR1 and CDR2 (germline): SNHLY, FYNNEI. Deletions cut 3 bases from V and 0 bases from J, with 9 bases between. The CDR3 is CASSDWRNSYNEQFF. CDR3 nucleotide sequence: TGTGCCAGCAGTGATTGGCGGAACTCCTACAATGAGCAGTTCTTC.

This chain links TRBV5-5 with TRBJ2-6, with a possible D match to TRBD2 (6 bases). Germline CDR1 reads SGHKS; CDR2 reads YYEKEE (reference sequence). V lost 5 bases, J lost 0 bases, and 12 bases lay in between. The CDR3 totals 16 residues. The DNA for the CDR3 is TGTGCCAGCAGGGAGGGACGGGGCTCTGGGGCCAACGTCCTGACTTTC. Translating gives CASREGRGSGANVLTF.

This clone was seen only a few times. The chain has TRBV4-1 and TRBJ1-1, with 10 bases fitting TRBD1. After removal of 0 bases from V and 5 bases from J, the junction contained 3 bases not matched to a gene. The CDR3 runs to 15 residues. CDR1 is MGHRA and CDR2 is YSYEKL in the germline V gene. The DNA for the CDR3 is TGCGCCAGCAGCCAAGAAAGGACAGGGGGAACTGAAGCTTTCTTT. This translates into CASSQERTGGTEAFF.

The rearrangement links TRBV19 to TRBJ1-1, with D unresolved. CDR1 LNHDA and CDR2 SQIVND come from the germline V gene (reference sequence). The CDR3 totals 11 residues. V was trimmed by 8 bases and J by 8 bases, leaving 12 bases between them. As DNA, the CDR3 is TGTGCCAGTTATAAGAGGCGAGAAGCTTTCTTT. This gives the protein CASYKRREAFF. Looking up the rest from reference TRBV19 and TRBJ1-1 gives the full variable domain: DGGITQSPKYLFRKEGQNVTLSCEQNLNHDAMYWYRQDPGQGLRLIYYSQIVNDFQKGDIAEGYSVSREKKESFPLTVTSAQKNPTAFYLCASYKRREAFFGQGTRLTVV.

This clone occurred a few times. The V and J genes are TRBV7-9 and TRBJ1-2; weak D call: TRBD1 (5 bases). Trimming stripped 8 bases from V and 0 bases from J, with 13 bases between. Germline V gives CDR1 SEHNR, CDR2 FQNEAQ (reference sequence). This CDR3 is 14 amino acids long. The CDR3 region is CASDQGSSNYGYTF. The DNA of the CDR3 is TGTGCCAGCGATCAGGGCAGTTCTAACTATGGCTACACCTTC.

The chain combines TRBV27 with TRBJ1-1; D is possibly TRBD1 (6 bases). The V gene's germline CDR1 is MNHEY and CDR2 SMNVEV (reference sequence). V lost 1 base, J lost 1 base, and 16 bases lay in between. The CDR3 contains 17 residues. CDR3: CASSLYRYGTKNTEAFF. The CDR3 DNA reads as TGTGCCAGCAGTTTATATAGGTACGGGACAAAGAACACTGAAGCTTTCTTT.

The chain combines TRBV4-1 with TRBJ2-2; D possibly corresponds to TRBD2 (7 bases). The CDR3 totals 16 residues. Germline V gene sequence: CDR1 MGHRA, CDR2 YSYEKL. Trimming removed 4 bases at V and 2 bases at J, with 14 bases between. The CDR3 loop is CASSLWGGGNTGELFF. DNA of the CDR3: TGCGCCAGCAGCCTCTGGGGGGGCGGAAACACCGGGGAGCTGTTTTTT.

This clone was picked up one time. The J gene is TRBJ2-5, the V gene TRBV2; TRBD1 aligns across 7 bases. With V trimmed by 2 bases and J by 2 bases, 2 bases remained unmatched. Germline loops: CDR1 SNHLY, CDR2 FYNNEI. The CDR3 is 14 residues long. This CDR3 is CASSELGQQETQYF. CDR3 coding DNA: TGTGCCAGCAGTGAACTGGGACAGCAAGAGACCCAGTACTTC.

DNA of the CDR3: TGTGCCAGCGGGCAGACAGGGGAACTGGGTCAGCCCCAGCATTTT. Its protein is CASGQTGELGQPQHF. The chain carries TRBV27 and TRBJ1-5; 8 positions match TRBD1. This CDR3 contains 15 residues. The germline gives CDR1 MNHEY, CDR2 SMNVEV (reference sequence). V shed 8 bases and J 6 bases; nucleotides not matched to a gene: 12.

The V and J genes are TRBV18 and TRBJ2-3, with 9 bases fitting TRBD1. Germline V lookup: CDR1 KGHSH, CDR2 LQKENI. V dropped 3 bases and J dropped 3; count of bases not matched to a gene: 7. The CDR3 is 16 residues long. The DNA of the CDR3 is TGTGCCAGCTCACCGGGACAGGGAGGGAGAACAGATACGCAGTATTTT. Translating it yields CASSPGQGGRTDTQYF. The variable domain in full, with the rest retrieved from reference TRBV18 and TRBJ2-3, is NAGVMQNPRHLVRRRGQEARLRCSPMKGHSHVYWYRQLPEEGLKFMVYLQKENIIDESGMPKERFSAEFPKEGPSILRIQQVVRGDSAAYFCASSPGQGGRTDTQYFGPGTRLTVL.

The chain carries TRBV14 and TRBJ1-1; the D gene is possibly TRBD1 (6 bases). The length of the CDR3 is 15 residues. Germline CDR1 is SGHDN and CDR2 is FVKESK. The germline V and J ends were trimmed by 4 bases and 1 base, with 13 bases remaining between them. CDR3 in amino acids: CASSLGVTGNTEAFF. CDR3 sequence (DNA): TGTGCCAGCAGCCTAGGGGTGACAGGGAACACTGAAGCTTTCTTT.

This rearrangement joins TRBV5-5 to TRBJ1-1; possibly TRBD1 for D (5 bases). CDR1 is SGHKS, CDR2 YYEKEE, per germline (reference sequence). V was cut by 7 bases and J by 4 bases, with 17 bases left in between. This CDR3 comprises 14 residues. CDR3 in amino acids: CASFLGTSGTEAFF. The CDR3, as DNA: TGTGCCAGCTTCCTTGGGACTTCTGGCACTGAAGCTTTCTTT.

The rearrangement joins TRBV9 to TRBJ2-3; 8 positions match TRBD2. Germline V gene data show CDR1 as SGDLS and CDR2 as YYNGEE. V trimming: 4 bases; J trimming: 4 bases; junction bases outside the gene matches: 8. The CDR3 is 15 amino acids. The CDR3 DNA reads TGTGCCAGCAGCCTGCGCGGGGGGCGGGCAGATACGCAGTATTTT. Protein product: CASSLRGGRADTQYF.

Comment on this clone: The junction departs from the called germline gene at one end, perhaps through a read error. The chain carries TRBV5-1 and TRBJ1-6; D remains ambiguous. The CDR3 loop spans 15 amino acids. Germline loops: CDR1 SGHRS, CDR2 YFSETQ. In DNA form, the CDR3 reads TGCGCCAGCAGCTTGGACAGCTCCCATAATTCACCCCTCCACTTT. Its translation is CASSLDSSHNSPLHF.

This clone occurred once. The chain links TRBV30 to TRBJ1-2; D is possibly TRBD1 (6 bases). The CDR3 is made up of 13 amino acids. The germline V and J ends were trimmed by 3 bases and 5 bases, with 13 bases remaining between them. Germline CDR1 is GTSNPN and CDR2 is SVGIG (reference sequence). For the CDR3, the DNA is TGTGCCTGGAGAATCGACAGGAATTATGGCTACACCTTC. Translating gives CAWRIDRNYGYTF.